A selection of T cell receptor beta chains follows, all from one sample in a study of cytomegalovirus exposure and HLA in healthy donors. Sequenced by immunoSEQ multiplex PCR; TCRdb stores in-frame clones only, minus some. The repertoire holds about 130,000 clones, with about four fifths as singletons. The sequenced sample was PBMCs. The source of these receptors is a woman in her thirties or forties in good health and CMV-seronegative. Both conserved end residues are part of each CDR3. The D gene is left open where the match is weak. For some rows the clone size is stated as once, few or many, or as a class when expanded; others skip it.

D: .; J: TRBJ2-7; size: .; V: TRBV28; DNA: TGTGCCAGCACAGGACAGCCGCCCTACGAGCAGTACTTC; CDR3: CASTGQPPYEQYF
D: .; J: TRBJ1-2; size: .; V: TRBV18; DNA: TGTGCCAGCTCACTTAGTGGGCCGCGGGACTATGGCTACACCTTC; CDR3: CASSLSGPRDYGYTF
D: .; J: TRBJ2-1; size: .; V: TRBV5-4; DNA: TGTGCCAGCAGCTTGGCCGGCGGGAATGAGCAGTTCTTC; CDR3: CASSLAGGNEQFF
D: .; J: TRBJ2-3; size: .; V: TRBV4-2; DNA: TGTGCCAGCAGCCAGGACGAGAGGGCCGGAGATACGCAGTATTTT; CDR3: CASSQDERAGDTQYF
D: TRBD2; J: TRBJ2-5; size: once; V: TRBV7-3; DNA: TGTGCCAGCAGCTTAGCTAGCGGGGGACAAGAGACCCAGTACTTC; CDR3: CASSLASGGQETQYF
D: .; J: TRBJ2-7; size: .; V: TRBV10-3; DNA: TGTGCCATCAGCGAACCGGGGGAAGTCGACGAGCAGTACTTC; CDR3: CAISEPGEVDEQYF
D: .; J: TRBJ1-4; size: few; V: TRBV19; DNA: TGTGCCAGTAGTCCCTTGGACAGTTCTACTGAAAAACTGTTTTTT; CDR3: CASSPLDSSTEKLFF
D: TRBD1; J: TRBJ2-7; size: .; V: TRBV5-4; DNA: TGTGCCAGCAGCTTCGGACAGGGGCTCTACGAGCAGTACTTC; CDR3: CASSFGQGLYEQYF
D: .; J: TRBJ2-3; size: .; V: TRBV13; DNA: TGTGCCAGCAGCTCGAACAAACAGGGTAAAAGTCTCACAGATACGCAGTATTTT; CDR3: CASSSNKQGKSLTDTQYF
D: TRBD2; J: TRBJ2-5; size: .; V: TRBV5-1; DNA: TGCGCCAGCTTTGGCGGGAGGGCCCAAGAGACCCAGTACTTC; CDR3: CASFGGRAQETQYF
D: .; J: TRBJ1-5; size: .; V: TRBV7-8; DNA: TGTGCCAGCAGCTTGACGGGAATTGGCAATCAGCCCCAGCATTTT; CDR3: CASSLTGIGNQPQHF
D: .; J: TRBJ2-1; size: .; V: TRBV4-3; DNA: TGCGCCAGCAGCCAAGTGGGGGGCAATGAGCAGTTCTTC; CDR3: CASSQVGGNEQFF
D: .; J: TRBJ1-1; size: few; V: TRBV13; DNA: TGTGCCAGCAGCTCGTTGGGGGGGCAGGGGAACACTGAAGCTTTCTTT; CDR3: CASSSLGGQGNTEAFF
D: TRBD1; J: TRBJ2-5; size: few; V: TRBV7-3; DNA: TGTGCCAGCAGCTTAGGGACAGGGGGCCAAGAGACCCAGTACTTC; CDR3: CASSLGTGGQETQYF
D: .; J: TRBJ2-1; size: .; V: TRBV2; DNA: TGTGCCAGCAGTGCGCAGCAAGGGATCCTCAGGGGAGTGGAGCAGTTCTTC; CDR3: CASSAQQGILRGVEQFF